This T cell receptor (beta chain) was retrieved from a study of identical twins. Findings and caveats of the study: Out-of-frame sharing of TCR alpha in monozygotic twins was underestimated by models. Conclusions rested on cross-sectional statistics rather than following the same donors.

Details on this clonotype: Its antigen is unknown.

TCRdb reprocessed the 5' RACE reads with MiXCR, giving one entry per CDR3 protein. Of hundreds of thousands of distinct CDR3 sequences in the sample, around 8.3% were seen once. Healthy Caucasians, and only they, were the donors. Deletions cut 0 bases from V and 7 bases from J, with 12 bases between. Germline loops: CDR1 DFQATT, CDR2 SNEGSKA (reference sequence). The CDR3 runs 13 residues. These data also featured in a second study, about yellow fever vaccine responses in identical twins.

The specimen was PBMCs. The rearrangement uses TRBV20-1 and TRBJ2-5; perhaps TRBD1 as D (6 bases). The TCR sequence derives from a woman aged 18-29 years in good health. The CDR3: CSARESGVGTQYF. CDR3 DNA: TGCAGTGCTAGAGAGTCAGGGGTTGGGACCCAGTACTTC.